The subject of this entry is one T cell receptor beta chain. No antigen is known for it. This sample was included in a study of identical twins. General study findings and limits: Memory repertoires lacked the insertion deficit that abundant cord blood beta clonotypes showed.

The V end was cut by 1 base, the J end by 6 bases, with 11 bases between. The germline gives CDR1 SGHRS, CDR2 YFSETQ. This CDR3 is built from 14 residues. A universal primer site arose from template switching, and cDNA bore unique molecular identifiers. Each CDR3 protein is one row after TCRdb ran MiXCR on the 5' RACE reads. The table records more than 600,000 distinct CDR3 sequences, 15% to 20% of them present only once. These records were also assigned to another study, of T cells expressing NK-cell markers. That source adds: Roughly 1.0-7.0% of CD8+ T cells in 6 or 7 donors belonged to dominant NKG2C+ clonotypes.

Source material: PBMCs. The TCR was taken from a woman between 18 and 29 years old in good health. The chain carries TRBV5-1 and TRBJ2-1; no clear D. In DNA form, the CDR3 reads TGCGCCAGCAGCTTGCGTTGGGCCTTCAATGAGCAGTTCTTC. Translation: CASSLRWAFNEQFF.